These T cell receptor beta chains were read from a single sample in a study of technical replicates of blood from a handful of donors. The repertoire was sequenced with immunoSEQ multiplex PCR; TCRdb's copy has only in-frame clones and lacks some. Of roughly 59,000 clones listed, more than 75% are singletons. The sequencing sample was made of PBMCs. The receptors here all came from a human donor in good health. Some clones in this sample may be carry-over from other donors' samples. Each CDR3 is given with its conserved first and last residue. D genes are given only for firm matches. Clone size, where shown, is once, few, many, or a class for clones that have expanded.

DNA: TGTGCCAGCAGTGGGGGACAGGGACTTAATCTAGTGGGCTATGGCTACACCTTC
CDR3: CASSGGQGLNLVGYGYTF
V: TRBV6-1
J: TRBJ1-2
size: -
D: TRBD1

DNA: TGTGCCAGCAGCGCAGCGGTTCGGGGGTTTAGCAATCAGCCCCAGCATTTT
CDR3: CASSAAVRGFSNQPQHF
V: TRBV9
J: TRBJ1-5
size: -
D: -

DNA: TGTGCCAGCAGGTACCTCGGGGGGCAAGCCTACGAGCAGTACTTC
CDR3: CASRYLGGQAYEQYF
V: TRBV11-2
J: TRBJ2-7
size: -
D: -

DNA: TGTGCCAGCTCACCACCGGCGGGAGGGCCGGGTAGTTTCCAAGAGACCCAGTACTTC
CDR3: CASSPPAGGPGSFQETQYF
V: TRBV18
J: TRBJ2-5
size: -
D: TRBD2

DNA: TGCGCCAGCAGCCAAGGGGCGAGCTCCTACAATGAGCAGTTCTTC
CDR3: CASSQGASSYNEQFF
V: TRBV4-3
J: TRBJ2-1
size: once
D: -

DNA: TGCGCCAGCAGCCAAGATGCGGCCGGTACTTCCTACGAGCAGTACTTC
CDR3: CASSQDAAGTSYEQYF
V: TRBV4-3
J: TRBJ2-7
size: -
D: -

DNA: TGTGCCTGGATGCGGGGGGGCGGGGAGCTGTTTTTT
CDR3: CAWMRGGGELFF
V: TRBV30
J: TRBJ2-2
size: once
D: TRBD2

DNA: TGTGCCAGCAGCACTGGGACAGGGGGCATCGGGGAGCTGTTTTTT
CDR3: CASSTGTGGIGELFF
V: TRBV5-4
J: TRBJ2-2
size: -
D: TRBD1

DNA: TGTGCCAGCATAGAACTAGCGGGAATCGACGAGCAGTACTTC
CDR3: CASIELAGIDEQYF
V: TRBV2
J: TRBJ2-7
size: -
D: TRBD2

DNA: TGTGCCAGTAGTTTTTCGCGGAGGGGATCAGATACGCAGTATTTT
CDR3: CASSFSRRGSDTQYF
V: TRBV19
J: TRBJ2-3
size: -
D: -

DNA: TGTGCCAGCAGTTTAAGTGCTAGCGGGGGGACAGATACGCAGTATTTT
CDR3: CASSLSASGGTDTQYF
V: TRBV27
J: TRBJ2-3
size: -
D: TRBD2

DNA: TGTGCCTTTAACACCGGGCCGCTCGGGGGCGAGCAGTACTTC
CDR3: CAFNTGPLGGEQYF
V: TRBV30
J: TRBJ2-7
size: -
D: -

DNA: TGTGCCATCAGTGTAGCGGGTGGCACAGATACGCAGTATTTT
CDR3: CAISVAGGTDTQYF
V: TRBV10-3
J: TRBJ2-3
size: -
D: TRBD2

DNA: TGCGCCAGCAGCCAGGACCAGCGGGGGCCGCGCACAGATACGCAGTATTTT
CDR3: CASSQDQRGPRTDTQYF
V: TRBV4-3
J: TRBJ2-3
size: -
D: TRBD2

DNA: TGTGCCATCAGTGAGGGTACAGGGGCTATGGAGACCCAGTACTTC
CDR3: CAISEGTGAMETQYF
V: TRBV10-3
J: TRBJ2-5
size: -
D: TRBD1

DNA: TGCGCCAGCAGCCAAGATGACAGGGCTAACTATGGCTACACCTTC
CDR3: CASSQDDRANYGYTF
V: TRBV4-3
J: TRBJ1-2
size: -
D: TRBD1

DNA: TGTGCCAGCACCCCGGGGAACGAAGCGGGGACCTACGAGCAGTACTTC
CDR3: CASTPGNEAGTYEQYF
V: TRBV7-9
J: TRBJ2-7
size: -
D: TRBD2

DNA: TGTGCCAGCAATACAGGTGCCTACGAGCAGTACTTC
CDR3: CASNTGAYEQYF
V: TRBV2
J: TRBJ2-7
size: -
D: -

DNA: TGTGCCAGCACCCTTGGGGAGGGGTACTATGGCTACACCTTC
CDR3: CASTLGEGYYGYTF
V: TRBV7-2
J: TRBJ1-2
size: -
D: -

DNA: TGTGCCTATAGCGGGGATTGGATTCCCGGGGAGCTGTTTTTT
CDR3: CAYSGDWIPGELFF
V: TRBV7-9
J: TRBJ2-2
size: -
D: TRBD2

DNA: TGTGCCAGCAGCGGAGGGACTAGCGGGGGGTACCTTCAAGAGACCCAGTACTTC
CDR3: CASSGGTSGGYLQETQYF
V: TRBV5-6
J: TRBJ2-5
size: few
D: TRBD2

DNA: TGTGCCAGCAGCTTAGACGCGACTACTGAAGCTTTCTTT
CDR3: CASSLDATTEAFF
V: TRBV7-9
J: TRBJ1-1
size: -
D: -

DNA: TGTGCCAGCAGCGCAATACAGGAAAGGGGATCACCCCTCCACTTT
CDR3: CASSAIQERGSPLHF
V: TRBV9
J: TRBJ1-6
size: -
D: -

DNA: TGCGCCAGCAGCCAAGGGGGGGGGACGACAGATACGCAGTATTTT
CDR3: CASSQGGGTTDTQYF
V: TRBV5-1
J: TRBJ2-3
size: -
D: -

DNA: TGTGCCAGCAGCCGGAACACAGGTTCTGGGGCCAACGTCCTGACTTTC
CDR3: CASSRNTGSGANVLTF
V: TRBV5-6
J: TRBJ2-6
size: -
D: -

DNA: TGTGCCAGCTCACCATCTTCTGGGGGGGGGACTGAAGCTTTCTTT
CDR3: CASSPSSGGGTEAFF
V: TRBV18
J: TRBJ1-1
size: -
D: -

DNA: TGTGCCAGCAGCGAGGATAGCGGGGGAGTGGATACGCAGTATTTT
CDR3: CASSEDSGGVDTQYF
V: TRBV7-8
J: TRBJ2-3
size: -
D: TRBD2

DNA: TGTGCCAGCAAACCTTGGACAGACCAAGAGACCCAGTACTTC
CDR3: CASKPWTDQETQYF
V: TRBV6-1
J: TRBJ2-5
size: -
D: -

DNA: TGTGCCAGCAGTGCGCGGGAAAGGGGTTCACCCCTCCACTTT
CDR3: CASSARERGSPLHF
V: TRBV2
J: TRBJ1-6
size: -
D: -

DNA: TGTGCCAGTAGTATTGAGCCCCAAGAGACCCAGTACTTC
CDR3: CASSIEPQETQYF
V: TRBV19
J: TRBJ2-5
size: once
D: -

DNA: TGTGCCAGCCCTAGGGTTGGCAGGGGACAGAACACTGAAGCTTTCTTT
CDR3: CASPRVGRGQNTEAFF
V: TRBV6-6
J: TRBJ1-1
size: -
D: -

DNA: TGTGCCAGCAGTGAAGGGGGGGCATACCCGGGACAGGGGGCGGATGGCTACACCTTC
CDR3: CASSEGGAYPGQGADGYTF
V: TRBV2
J: TRBJ1-2
size: -
D: TRBD1

DNA: TGTGCCAGTAGCGACGACAGGGAGGTTGATGAAAAACTGTTTTTT
CDR3: CASSDDREVDEKLFF
V: TRBV19
J: TRBJ1-4
size: -
D: TRBD1